This T cell receptor beta chain comes out of a study of control samples from healthy donors and cancer patients. Data came from immunoSEQ multiplex PCR; TCRdb stores just in-frame clones and leaves some out. This table has 55,000 to 90,000 clones, 84% appearing once. The CDR3 covers 16 residues. CDR1 is LNHDA and CDR2 is SQIVND in the germline V gene (reference sequence). Trimming cost V 6 bases and J 3 bases; bases outside gene matches: 11. The sequence came from a man aged 45-65 years in good health. The specimen sequenced was blood. The chain combines TRBV19 with TRBJ1-3; 7 bases agree with TRBD1. The CDR3 DNA sequence: TGTGCCAGTAGGAAACGAAGCGGACAGGTTGGAAACACCATATATTTT. Translated: CASRKRSGQVGNTIYF.